One and the same sample provided the 28 T cell receptor beta chains below, sequenced in a study of blood T cell repertoires in COVID-19. The data were produced by immunoSEQ multiplex PCR, yet TCRdb's version contains in-frame clones alone and is incomplete. The table has approximately 410,000 clones, approximately 90% seen once. The sequenced material came from peripheral blood. All receptors come from a woman in her twenties or thirties with active or convalescent COVID-19.

The chain combines TRBV7-8 with TRBJ1-1; 8 bases align to TRBD1. This CDR3 is 15 amino acids long. J lost 1 base, V lost 2 bases, and 3 bases had no gene match. Germline CDR1 is SGHVS and CDR2 is FQNEAQ. The CDR3 loop is CASSLFGTGNTEAFF. The CDR3 nucleotides read TGTGCCAGCAGCTTATTTGGGACAGGGAACACTGAAGCTTTCTTT.

As for this clone: Other DNA sequences in this specimen translate into the identical CDR3. The chain couples TRBV30 to TRBJ1-5; D uncertain. This CDR3 spans 13 amino acids. The ends were cut back, 0 bases at V and 3 bases at J, with 6 bases in the middle. Germline V lookup: CDR1 GTSNPN, CDR2 SVGIG (reference sequence). CDR3 coding DNA: TGTGCCTGGAGTGTACGGGACAATCAGCCCCAGCATTTT. Protein product: CAWSVRDNQPQHF. Based on the CDR3 plus reference TRBV30 and TRBJ1-5, the full variable domain is SQTIHQWPATLVQPVGSPLSLECTVEGTSNPNLYWYRQAAGRGLQLLFYSVGIGQISSEVPQNLSASRPQDRQFILSSKKLLLSDSGFYLCAWSVRDNQPQHFGDGTRLSIL.

The rearrangement links TRBV19 to TRBJ1-2; D not certain. With 11 bases removed from V and 1 base from J, the gap between germline ends came to 14 bases. Germline CDR1 LNHDA, CDR2 SQIVND (reference sequence). CDR3 length: 13 residues. The CDR3 DNA sequence: TGTGCCGACTACTCCTACGGTAACTATGGCTACACCTTC. This sequence encodes CADYSYGNYGYTF.

The chain uses TRBV11-2 and TRBJ1-1; D may be TRBD1 (6 bases). Germline CDR1 SGHAT, CDR2 FQNNGV. CDR3 length equals 13 residues. V was pared by 5 bases and J by 0 bases, with 7 bases between. The CDR3 DNA follows: TGTGCCAGCAGCCCAGGGGTGAACACTGAAGCTTTCTTT. It is translated as CASSPGVNTEAFF.

In regard to this clone: The junction differs from germline at one of its ends, possibly a read error. The chain is built from TRBV29-1 and TRBJ1-1; no reliable D call. Germline CDR1 reads SQVTM; CDR2 reads ANQGSEA. The CDR3 spans 10 residues. CDR3 in amino acids: CCAGGTEAFF. The DNA of the CDR3 is TGTTGTGCGGGAGGGACTGAAGCTTTCTTT.

The rearrangement links TRBV6-5 to TRBJ1-5; D gene uncertain. CDR3 length: 13 residues. V shed 4 bases and J shed 0 bases, with 4 bases lying between them. CDR1 and CDR2 from the germline V gene are MNHEY and SVGAGI. CDR3 sequence (DNA): TGTGCCAGCAGTTTTCGTAGCAATCAGCCCCAGCATTTT. Its translation is CASSFRSNQPQHF.

This sequence joins TRBV2 and TRBJ1-1; no clear D gene. The CDR3 is made up of 14 amino acids. Trimming shortened V by 7 bases and J by 2 bases, and 14 bases separated the two germline ends. Germline values: CDR1 SNHLY, CDR2 FYNNEI. As DNA, the CDR3 is TGTGCCAGCATTCCCGACCCGGGAAACACTGAAGCTTTCTTT. Translation gives CASIPDPGNTEAFF.

V gene TRBV4-1 combines with J gene TRBJ1-5; TRBD1 agrees at 8 bases. V shed 4 bases, J shed 9 bases, and the junction held 20 bases outside the gene matches. The CDR3 runs to 18 residues. Germline V gene data show CDR1 as MGHRA and CDR2 as YSYEKL. The CDR3 DNA reads as TGCGCCAGCAGCCCCAAACAAGTCGGGACAGGATCTTCTTGGCCCCAGCATTTT. It yields the protein CASSPKQVGTGSSWPQHF.

The rearrangement joins TRBV4-2 to TRBJ2-7; 10 nucleotides match TRBD2. This CDR3 comprises 15 residues. Per the germline V gene, CDR1 is LGHNA and CDR2 is YNFKEQ. V was clipped by 2 bases and J by 6 bases; unmatched bases: 7. CDR3 amino acids: CASSQTSGELREQYF. The CDR3 region has the DNA TGTGCCAGCAGCCAAACTAGCGGGGAGCTTCGCGAGCAGTACTTC.

The V gene is TRBV11-2, the J gene TRBJ2-1; 7 positions match TRBD2. This CDR3 has 13 amino acids. Trimming at V came to 0 bases and at J to 10 bases, leaving 3 bases not matched to a gene. In germline, CDR1 is SGHAT, CDR2 FQNNGV. The CDR3: CASSLDPAGEQFF. For the CDR3, the DNA is TGTGCCAGCAGCTTAGATCCAGCGGGGGAGCAGTTCTTC.

This clone was observed once. The chain links TRBV18 to TRBJ1-3; 7 nucleotides match TRBD1. Germline loops: CDR1 KGHSH, CDR2 LQKENI. The CDR3 is 15 amino acids. J was trimmed by 0 bases and V by 5 bases; bases with no gene match: 4. CDR3 in DNA: TGTGCCAGCTCAGACGACAGGGCCTCTGGAAACACCATATATTTT. Its protein is CASSDDRASGNTIYF. The full variable domain, rest sourced from reference TRBV18 and TRBJ1-3, is NAGVMQNPRHLVRRRGQEARLRCSPMKGHSHVYWYRQLPEEGLKFMVYLQKENIIDESGMPKERFSAEFPKEGPSILRIQQVVRGDSAAYFCASSDDRASGNTIYFGEGSWLTVV.

The chain couples TRBV16 to TRBJ1-1; weak D call: TRBD1 (5 bases). The germline V and J ends were trimmed by 4 bases and 0 bases, with 6 bases remaining between them. The CDR3 sequence is 13 residues long. Germline V gives CDR1 KGHSY, CDR2 FQNENV. The CDR3 bases are TGTGCCAGCAGCCGACAGATGAACACTGAAGCTTTCTTT. Amino acids: CASSRQMNTEAFF.

CDR3 protein: CASSPRQSTYNEQFF. The CDR3 nucleotides read TGTGCCAGCAGCCCCCGACAGTCAACCTACAATGAGCAGTTCTTC. The chain links TRBV6-6 to TRBJ2-1, with D possibly being TRBD1 (5 bases). The length of the CDR3 is 15 residues. The V and J ends lost 6 bases and 2 bases respectively, with 14 bases between them. The germline V gene encodes CDR1 MNHNY and CDR2 SVGAGI (reference sequence).

V and J are TRBV27 and TRBJ1-3, with D perhaps matching TRBD1 (6 bases). Germline V gene lookup returns CDR1 MNHEY and CDR2 SMNVEV (reference sequence). Deletions cut 5 bases from V and 2 bases from J, with 13 bases between. This CDR3 is built from 15 residues. The CDR3, as DNA: TGTGCCAGCAGTACATCCCAGGGGACTGGAAACACCATATATTTT. Translating gives CASSTSQGTGNTIYF.

The V and J genes are TRBV4-1 and TRBJ1-5; 10 nucleotides match TRBD1. CDR1 MGHRA and CDR2 YSYEKL come from the germline V gene. This CDR3 has 16 amino acids. The J segment lost 5 bases and the V segment lost 4 bases, leaving 8 bases of the junction unmatched. CDR3 DNA: TGCGCCAGCAGCCTCCGGACAGGGGGGACTGATCAGCCCCAGCATTTT. Amino acids: CASSLRTGGTDQPQHF.

V usage is TRBV6-6 and J usage is TRBJ1-2; 9 nucleotides agree with TRBD1. V lost 8 bases, J lost 2 bases, and 6 bases stayed unmatched. Germline CDR1 is MNHNY and CDR2 is SVGAGI (reference sequence). The CDR3 totals 14 residues. The CDR3 DNA reads as TGTGCCAGCCGAACGGGACAGGGAAACTATGGCTACACCTTC. Protein: CASRTGQGNYGYTF.

The chain recombines TRBV7-2 with TRBJ1-5; D ambiguous. Looked up from germline, CDR1 is SGHTA and CDR2 is FQGNSA. Trimming pared 2 bases from V and 3 bases from J, leaving 11 bases between. The CDR3 covers 15 residues. Here the CDR3 reads CASSLYGLDNQPQHF. Here the CDR3 DNA reads TGTGCCAGCAGCTTATATGGGCTCGACAATCAGCCCCAGCATTTT. The complete variable domain, with remaining parts taken from reference TRBV7-2 and TRBJ1-5, reads GAGVSQSPSNKVTEKGKDVELRCDPISGHTALYWYRQSLGQGLEFLIYFQGNSAPDKSGLPSDRFSAERTGGSVSTLTIQRTQQEDSAVYLCASSLYGLDNQPQHFGDGTRLSIL.

This chain uses TRBV29-1 with TRBJ1-1; weak D call: TRBD1 (5 bases). In germline, CDR1 is SQVTM, CDR2 ANQGSEA. The length of the CDR3 is 15 residues. The V and J ends lost 4 bases and 4 bases respectively, with 19 bases between them. The CDR3 loop reads CSVVSALDQGTEAFF. CDR3 sequence (DNA): TGCAGCGTTGTGTCGGCCCTGGACCAGGGCACTGAAGCTTTCTTT.

The chain carries TRBV4-2 and TRBJ2-2, with D hard to call. CDR1 and CDR2 from the germline V gene are LGHNA and YNFKEQ. This CDR3 has 14 amino acids. With 0 bases removed from V and 5 bases from J, the gap between germline ends came to 7 bases. In nucleotides, the CDR3 is TGTGCCAGCAGCCAAGATAGACAAACCGGGGAGCTGTTTTTT. Its protein product is CASSQDRQTGELFF.

This chain uses TRBV2 with TRBJ2-7; D perhaps matches TRBD2 (6 bases). The germline V gene encodes CDR1 SNHLY and CDR2 FYNNEI. This CDR3 is built from 14 residues. Deletions cut 4 bases from V and 6 bases from J, with 16 bases between. The CDR3 protein is CASSGAGTRGEQYF. CDR3 DNA: TGTGCCAGCAGTGGAGCTGGGACTCGAGGCGAGCAGTACTTC. Drawing the rest from reference TRBV2 and TRBJ2-7, the complete variable domain is EPEVTQTPSHQVTQMGQEVILRCVPISNHLYFYWYRQILGQKVEFLVSFYNNEISEKSEIFDDQFSVERPDGSNFTLKIRSTKLEDSAMYFCASSGAGTRGEQYFGPGTRLTVT.

This clone was detected once. The chain joins TRBV27 to TRBJ1-3; weak D call: TRBD1 (6 bases). Germline CDR1 MNHEY, CDR2 SMNVEV (reference sequence). This CDR3 comprises 14 residues. V shed 2 bases and J shed 4 bases, with 9 bases lying between them. As DNA, the CDR3 is TGTGCCAGCAGTTTAGCAGGGGTCGGAAACACCATATATTTT. Its translation: CASSLAGVGNTIYF.

The rearrangement links TRBV19 to TRBJ1-6; maybe TRBD1 (5 bases). The CDR3 spans 14 residues. Germline-derived CDR1 and CDR2 are LNHDA and SQIVND (reference sequence). The V end lost 3 bases, the J end lost 7 bases, and 10 bases lay between the germline ends. CDR3 protein: CASSMKQVNSPLHF. For the CDR3, the DNA is TGTGCCAGTAGTATGAAACAGGTCAATTCACCCCTCCACTTT. The variable domain in full, with the rest retrieved from reference TRBV19 and TRBJ1-6, is DGGITQSPKYLFRKEGQNVTLSCEQNLNHDAMYWYRQDPGQGLRLIYYSQIVNDFQKGDIAEGYSVSREKKESFPLTVTSAQKNPTAFYLCASSMKQVNSPLHFGNGTRLTVT.

This chain uses TRBV5-1 with TRBJ2-7, with TRBD2 as a possible D gene (5 bases). There are 15 residues in the CDR3. Looked up from germline, CDR1 is SGHRS and CDR2 is YFSETQ. V was clipped by 4 bases and J by 4 bases, with 18 bases between them. CDR3 residues: CASSPGGLPGYEQYF. In nucleotides, the CDR3 is TGCGCCAGCAGCCCAGGTGGGCTTCCGGGATACGAGCAGTACTTC. Full variable domain (rest looked up from reference TRBV5-1 and TRBJ2-7): KAGVTQTPRYLIKTRGQQVTLSCSPISGHRSVSWYQQTPGQGLQFLFEYFSETQRNKGNFPGRFSGRQFSNSRSEMNVSTLELGDSALYLCASSPGGLPGYEQYFGPGTRLTVT.

The chain carries TRBV30 and TRBJ1-6, with TRBD1 matching over 9 bases. The CDR3 length is 20 residues. V was clipped by 2 bases and J by 8 bases; unmatched bases: 22. Germline lookup yields CDR1 GTSNPN and CDR2 SVGIG (reference sequence). CDR3 in amino acids: CAWSPNTGTGRFQGYSPLHF. The CDR3 nucleotides are TGTGCCTGGAGTCCTAACACCGGGACAGGGCGTTTCCAAGGGTATTCACCCCTCCACTTT.

V usage is TRBV2 and J usage is TRBJ2-2; the match to TRBD1 covers 8 bases. Germline CDR1 and CDR2: SNHLY and FYNNEI. J gave up 0 bases and V 7 bases, and 4 bases lay outside the gene matches. This CDR3 region has 15 residues. The CDR3 region has the DNA TGTGCCAGCATGGTACAGGGGGCGAACACCGGGGAGCTGTTTTTT. Protein sequence: CASMVQGANTGELFF.

The chain links TRBV18 to TRBJ1-6; 8 bases align to TRBD1. V lost 0 bases and J lost 7; bases outside the gene matches: 8. This CDR3 is built from 17 residues. Germline CDR1 KGHSH, CDR2 LQKENI. The DNA of the CDR3 is TGTGCCAGCTCACCACCGGTGTCAGGGGGCCGGAATTCACCCCTCCACTTT. Translated: CASSPPVSGGRNSPLHF.

This rearrangement joins TRBV4-2 to TRBJ2-1; TRBD2 agrees at 14 bases. Trimming took 4 bases from V and 7 from J; bases not matched to a gene: 3. This CDR3 is built from 15 residues. The germline V gene encodes CDR1 LGHNA and CDR2 YNFKEQ. The CDR3, as DNA: TGTGCCAGCAGCCCGACTAGCGGGGGGGGAAATGAGCAGTTCTTC. Residues: CASSPTSGGGNEQFF.

The chain uses TRBV25-1 and TRBJ2-1, with TRBD1 identical over 7 bases. With V trimmed by 6 bases and J by 12 bases, 14 bases remained unmatched. Germline lookup yields CDR1 MGHDK and CDR2 SYGVNS. The CDR3 is 14 residues long. The CDR3 DNA follows: TGTGCCAGCAGCCGAGGGGGCGGGTGGGACGCGCAGTTCTTC. Translated, it gives CASSRGGGWDAQFF.